This TCR beta chain was identified in a study of cytomegalovirus exposure and HLA in healthy donors. Germline V lookup: CDR1 SNHLY, CDR2 FYNNEI. The CDR3 has 13 amino acids. V lost 6 bases, J lost 3 bases, and 5 bases stayed unmatched. PCR amplification relied on 60 Vbeta primers (plus 13 Jbeta primers). Data came from immunoSEQ multiplex PCR; TCRdb stores just in-frame clones and leaves some out. This sample has about 140,000 clones, with approximately 80% found just once. Sequencing was performed on PBMCs. The sequence was obtained from a woman in her 50s in good health and CMV-seropositive. This chain connects TRBV2 to TRBJ2-7, with 7 bases aligning to TRBD2. This CDR3 reads CASRGGDGYEQYF. Here the CDR3 DNA reads TGTGCCAGCAGGGGGGGGGACGGCTACGAGCAGTACTTC.